The rows below give T cell receptor beta chains drawn from one sample of a study of cytomegalovirus exposure and HLA in healthy donors. Only in-frame clones appear in the TCRdb table, and some are missing; sequencing was by immunoSEQ multiplex PCR. This table has about 210,000 clones, roughly 82% appearing once. The sample comprised PBMCs. These receptors were taken from a man aged 35-49 years in good health and CMV-seropositive. Each CDR3 is given with its conserved first and last residue. The order of the fields is clone size, V gene, D gene, J gene, CDR3 DNA, CDR3 protein. A D gene is named only where the DNA matches it firmly. The size field is filled for only some rows; it gives once, few, many or a size class.

NA	TRBV27	NA	TRBJ2-1	TGTGCCAGCAGTTTAGGGAGTGAGCAGTTCTTC	CASSLGSEQFF
NA	TRBV6-6	NA	TRBJ1-1	TGTGCCAGCAGTTACTCGGAGGGGATGAACACTGAAGCTTTCTTT	CASSYSEGMNTEAFF
NA	TRBV12-5	NA	TRBJ1-5	TGTGCTAGTGGTGACGGGACACCTTATTATCAGCCCCAGCATTTT	CASGDGTPYYQPQHF
NA	TRBV18	NA	TRBJ2-1	TGTGCCAGCTCAGGGGGCTTGGTGGGCAATGAGCAGTTCTTC	CASSGGLVGNEQFF
NA	TRBV2	NA	TRBJ1-4	TGTGCCCAGAGGGGGATTGAAAATGAAAAACTGTTTTTT	CAQRGIENEKLFF
NA	TRBV7-2	NA	TRBJ1-2	TGTGCCAGCAGCTTAGCGGGGGGTCGGGGCTACACCTTC	CASSLAGGRGYTF
NA	TRBV25-1	TRBD2	TRBJ2-2	TGTGCCAGCAGTACTCGAGCGGGAGACACCGGGGAGCTGTTTTTT	CASSTRAGDTGELFF
NA	TRBV18	TRBD2	TRBJ2-5	TGTGCCAGCTCACCGGGCGGGGGAGAGACCCAGTACTTC	CASSPGGGETQYF
NA	TRBV30	TRBD2	TRBJ2-1	TGTGCCTGGAGTGTTCGTACTAGCGGCTTAGCCGTCAATGAGCAGTTCTTC	CAWSVRTSGLAVNEQFF
NA	TRBV7-9	TRBD1	TRBJ1-5	TGTGCCAGCAGCTTAGGGACAGGGTACAATCAGCCCCAGCATTTT	CASSLGTGYNQPQHF
NA	TRBV5-8	NA	TRBJ1-2	TGTGCCAGCATTGCCTTTAGAGGCGCGAATGGCTACACCTTC	CASIAFRGANGYTF
NA	TRBV13	TRBD1	TRBJ2-7	TGTGCCAGCAGCCGGGGACAGGAGACCTACGAGCAGTACTTC	CASSRGQETYEQYF
few	TRBV6-5	NA	TRBJ2-7	TGTGCCAGCAGTTACTCCCAGGCTTACTACGAGCAGTACTTC	CASSYSQAYYEQYF
few	TRBV6-1	NA	TRBJ2-7	TGTGCCAGCAGTGAAGAGGGCAGGGCTCCCTACGAGCAGTACTTC	CASSEEGRAPYEQYF
NA	TRBV9	TRBD2	TRBJ2-3	TGTGCCAGCAGCACCAGGACTAGCGAGAGCACAGATACGCAGTATTTT	CASSTRTSESTDTQYF
NA	TRBV7-7	TRBD1	TRBJ2-5	TGTGCTAGCAGCTTAGTTGGTGGGACAGCCCAAGAGACCCAGTACTTC	CASSLVGGTAQETQYF
NA	TRBV27	TRBD1	TRBJ1-2	TGTGCCAGCAGCCCACAGGGGCCTAACTATGGCTACACCTTC	CASSPQGPNYGYTF